This TCR beta chain came from a study of T cells in Graves' hyperthyroidism and ophthalmopathy. Looking at the study overall: Any treatment followed the collection of peripheral blood at initial diagnosis.

Clinicians diagnosed patients from clinical symptoms, serum thyroxine and TRAb, thyroid ultrasound and orbital computed tomography. Using 9.5 to 10 ml of fresh peripheral blood, PBMCs were prepared. Germline CDR1 reads MDHEN; CDR2 reads SYDVKM. Between the trimmed V and J ends, which lost 7 bases and 5 bases, there was a span of 14 bases. The CDR3 contains 13 residues. Ten or more counts support this clonotype. RNA transcripts provided the source from which TCR beta CDR3 regions were amplified. The TCR CDR3 was amplified in a first-round RT-PCR using the HTBI primer set. One entry per CDR3 protein results from TCRdb running MiXCR on the multiplex PCR reads. The sample yields fewer than 250,000 distinct CDR3 sequences, roughly 15% seen once.

The chain employs TRBV28 and TRBJ1-1, with D possibly being TRBD1 (6 bases). The receptor was derived from a young woman with Graves' ophthalmopathy. The sequencing input was blood. The CDR3 DNA sequence: TGTGCCAGCACGCGGGGGGCTAGGACTGAAGCTTTCTTT. As protein: CASTRGARTEAFF.